This T cell receptor beta chain was observed in a study of CD4 and CD8 cells across lung adenocarcinoma regions. CDR1 and CDR2 from the germline V gene are LGHNA and YNFKEQ. The length of the CDR3 is 16 residues. The V segment lost 0 bases and the J segment 2 bases; nucleotides outside the gene matches: 3. This clonotype was recorded a few times. Donors had localized lung adenocarcinoma, a non-small cell lung cancer. TCRdb reprocessed the PCR reads with MiXCR, giving one entry per CDR3 protein. The sample holds about 20,000 distinct CDR3 sequences, more than 45% seen once. The chain carries TRBV4-2 and TRBJ2-1; the match to TRBD2 covers 8 bases. Material: CD8+ T cells from the center of a lung tumor. The TCR was taken from a female donor with lung adenocarcinoma. The CD4 and CD8 labels of this study may be unreliable. CDR3 loop: CASSQEGSGTYNEQFF. The CDR3 DNA reads TGTGCCAGCAGCCAAGAAGGTAGCGGGACCTACAATGAGCAGTTCTTC.